This TCR beta chain originates from a study of cytomegalovirus exposure and HLA in healthy donors (dated by TCRdb to about 2017). About the investigation overall: The 666 repertoires of the first cohort and the roughly 120 validation repertoires were produced on the same platform, according to a later analysis. The aim of the study was to test whether cataloging public T cell receptors could identify signatures of past pathogen exposure. Along with the roughly 670-subject first cohort, a separate validation cohort of over a hundred different subjects was used. The study combined high-throughput TCR immunosequencing, statistical association of individual TCRs with disease status, and machine learning to predict cytomegalovirus infection status. Overall results and qualifications from the work: While some public TCRs were present in many individuals, most TCR sequences turned up only very rarely across donors. The validation cohort had no HLA typing available for a later analysis, so co-occurrence within that cohort was assessed over all 120 or so repertoires. In the study, some 160 TCR beta chains were listed as associated with cytomegalovirus. Of the cluster scores, 85% to 95% were above 0 in a later analysis, which found that TCRs clustered in the first cohort also tended to co-occur in the 120 or so validation repertoires. The classifier was reported to diagnose cytomegalovirus status with high specificity and sensitivity in both the original and validation cohorts. In vitro tests confirmed that a few of the cytomegalovirus-associated TCR beta chains recognize cytomegalovirus antigens. The authors suggested that the approach could potentially be extended to other disease states and immunological phenotypes.

Library creation used the immunoSEQ multiplex PCR assay. As for the authors' bioinformatics: A statistical classification framework was built for diagnosing cytomegalovirus status from the catalog of TCR beta chain sequences. TCRdb re-hosts the immuneACCESS table, in-frame sequences only. Its copies lack some clones; in the studies checked, an unresolved V gene accounts for under half of them, and the cause for the rest is not known. That table supplies the V and J calls and clone size; D and trimming were determined from the DNA. The sample includes fewer than 400,000 clones, with roughly 88% observed a single time. Around 0.96% of the sample is held by the ten biggest clonotypes. Donors formed part of the validation cohort, which comprised fewer than 150 subjects and was distinct from the first cohort of 670 or so subjects. Including cysteine and phenylalanine, the CDR3 has 15 amino acids. Of all the DNA, just the CDR3 is kept, 45 bases in frame from base 1. Sequences MNHEY (CDR1) and SMNVEV (CDR2) are obtained from the germline V gene (reference sequence). Ends trimmed: V by 7 bases, J by 6 bases; bases unmatched to a gene: 10.

As for this clone: The antigen it binds to is not known. Base qualities were left out, and no much larger clone turns up one base away.

The clonotype comes from a man aged 25 to 45 in good health and CMV-seronegative. In this chain, TRBV27 is recombined with TRBJ2-1; TRBD1 lines up with 9 middle nucleotides. The sample was PBMCs. DNA sequence: TGTGCCAGCAATAACCGGGACAGGGCTACCAATGAGCAGTTCTTC. It translates to CASNNRDRATNEQFF.